Given below is one T cell receptor beta chain in context. The antigen it binds to is not known. The CDR3 sequence holds 14 residues, the cysteine and phenylalanine included. Solely the CDR3 DNA is kept, with 42 bases framed from the first base. CDR1 and CDR2 were assigned from the germline V gene (reference sequence) as MNHEY and SMNVEV. The germline ends are 8 bases apart after V is trimmed by 0 bases and J by 2 bases. The library came from the immunoSEQ multiplex PCR assay. The multiplex PCR relied on a mix of 60 forward primers for TCR Vbeta segments and 13 reverse primers for TCR Jbeta segments. The CDR3 region of rearranged TCR beta genes was amplified from genomic DNA with a multiplex PCR assay. The Illumina HiSeq System was used to sequence the amplified TCR beta libraries as 87-base-pair reads. Turning to the authors' computational methods: A later analysis tallied around 80 million unique TCR beta chains across the 610 or so repertoires, and about 10 million of those chains were shared by two or more donors. To remove PCR and sequencing errors, raw reads were error-corrected and collapsed into unique sequences using a nearest-neighbor algorithm that merged closely related sequences. To assign V, D and J gene segments, CDR3 sequences were aligned to IMGT reference sequences. For a sequence to be retained, a match of at least six nucleotides was required to both a V gene segment and a J gene segment. Rearrangements were called productive when the CDR3 lacked stop codons and stayed in frame with V and J; all others were non-productive. CDR3 was defined according to IMGT convention as the region running from the second conserved V-encoded cysteine to the conserved J-encoded phenylalanine. In an earlier analysis of around 600 of the donors, sequences lacking an unambiguous match to a single V gene segment were excluded. In an earlier analysis of about 590 of the donors, a V segment was called functional when productive rearrangements were above 56.7%, and segregating when the standard deviation between donors exceeded 5%. A statistical classification framework was built to diagnose cytomegalovirus status from the catalog of TCR beta chain sequences. A later analysis assigned V and J genes by comparing TCR nucleotide sequences with IMGT/GENE-DB human TR gene sequences. A later analysis assigned CDR3 sequences and most-parsimonious VDJ recombination scenarios with the TCRdist pipeline. In a later analysis, each TCR beta chain was defined by its CDR3 amino acid sequence together with its V-gene family, and reads without a unique V-gene family were excluded. A later analysis removed several hundred highly shared, low-generation-probability nucleotide sequences to deal with suspected cross-contamination and a sequencing artifact. For each public chain, a later analysis derived a clonal expansion index from normalized ranks of inferred template counts within each repertoire. Generation probabilities in a later analysis came from a VDJ recombination model fitted to out-of-frame rearrangements, and those results were checked against IGoR. In a later analysis, hypergeometric tests were used to score TCR-TCR, TCR-HLA and TCR-CMV co-occurrence, with a repertoire-size bias correction applied to TCR pairs. In a later analysis, false discovery rates were estimated by permuting HLA or CMV assignments 20 times. In a later analysis, co-occurring TCRs were grouped using DBSCAN, and TCRdist sequence similarity was added for clustering within HLA-allele-positive subsets. Repertoires with fewer than 30,000 or more than 120,000 public chains were left out of co-occurrence clustering, as were a handful of repertoires with anomalous nucleotide sharing. TCRdb carries this immuneACCESS record with in-frame sequences only. Its versions omit some clonotypes, under half of them owing to an unresolved V gene in the studies checked, with the rest unexplained. V, J and clone size are taken as reported in that table, and D and trimming were inferred from the DNA itself. The table kept for this sample lists around 39,000 clones. Clones ranked in the top ten supply over 3.5% of the sample.

This record belongs to a study of cytomegalovirus exposure and HLA in healthy donors (dated by TCRdb to the late 2010s). Regarding the research as a whole: An earlier analysis of 587 of the donors reported about 300 Gb of sequence data and 95 million to 140 million unique TCR beta sequences obtained from around 180 million T cells. On average, roughly 250,000 unique TCR beta nucleotide sequences were sequenced per donor among about 400 genotyped donors of the cohort, with approximately 18% of those sequences being non-productive. In addition to the first cohort of around 670 subjects, a separate validation cohort of 120 different subjects was used. Genome-wide SNP genotypes for about 65% of the 666 donors were used in a later genetic analysis, which treated that subset as a discovery cohort. Donor age, sex, ethnicity and CMV serostatus were compiled together with the repertoire data. High-throughput TCR immunosequencing, statistical association of individual TCRs with disease status, and machine learning were combined to predict cytomegalovirus infection status. An earlier analysis of about 600 of the donors used high-throughput TCR beta sequencing to judge whether each TCR beta V gene segment behaved as functional or pseudogenic. Every repertoire in the discovery cohort had been generated on one and the same sequencing platform. The study was designed to test whether signatures of past pathogen exposure could be identified by cataloging public T cell receptors. A handful of DR-DQ haplotypes were handled as single units for association and clustering because linkage in the cohort was strong. Of the 398 genotyped donors, 81% were placed in the genetic ancestry cluster associated with self-reported Caucasian donors. An early release that covered approximately 600 HLA-typed donors contained 300 to 350 gigabases of sequencing data and 80 million or so unique TCR sequences. To study patterns of TCR occurrence, a later analysis re-analyzed previously published TCR beta repertoires from several hundred donors and added high-resolution HLA genotyping. Typing coverage varied by locus: roughly 620-640 donors for A, B, C, DRB1 and DQB1; approximately 520 for DQA1; approximately 570 for DPA1; some 470 for DPB1. The study used immunosequencing to profile the T cell repertoires of 600 to 850 subjects and linked those repertoires to cytomegalovirus serostatus. Class I and class II HLA loci were covered by the typing at four-digit resolution. The later analysis used no new phenotypic data to find candidate immune exposures, relying instead on TCR beta sequences and their occurrence across donors.

The research as a whole found: A later genetic analysis reported fewer N-insertions in productive TCRs among donors in an Asian-associated ancestry cluster than the roughly 640-donor mean. Linkage disequilibrium might explain the correlated functional status among segregating V segments, but an unknown experimental factor could not be excluded. According to a later analysis, TCR association rates differed among HLA loci, with DRB1 alleles showing the most associated TCRs and HLA-C alleles showing the fewest. A further reported finding was that TCR beta sequences accurately predicted the HLA-A and HLA-B alleles for most subjects in the first cohort. The earlier analysis of 450 to 700 of the donors excluded 15 to 20 rarely observed V segments, including chromosome 9 orphons, because counts were too low. A later analysis found that HLA-associated TCR beta chains were more clonally expanded and had lower generation probabilities than equally common non-associated chains. In vitro tests confirmed that a few of the cytomegalovirus-associated TCR beta chains recognize cytomegalovirus antigens. The presence/absence analyses assumed that sequencing depth was roughly uniform across donors, and that assumption may not be true. The authors suggested that the approach could potentially be extended to other disease states and immunological phenotypes. HLA typing was unavailable for some donors at each locus, so association tests used only the typed subset. An association between a missense DCLRE1C variant and V-gene and J-gene trimming of TCR beta chains was found in a later genetic analysis and replicated in an independent cohort. Several of the top co-occurrence clusters appeared to be linked to parvovirus B19, influenza, CMV and Epstein-Barr virus, according to a later analysis. Cytomegalovirus status was reported to be diagnosed by the classifier with high specificity and sensitivity in both the original and validation cohorts. In an earlier analysis of 587 of the donors, most TCR beta V segments were observed in productive rearrangements about 90% or about 30% of the time, broadly matching IMGT annotations. At a false discovery rate of 0.05, a later analysis linked under 20,000 TCR beta sequences to specific HLA alleles. When HLA alleles, especially DR and DQ, strongly co-occurred, attributing TCR associations to individual alleles was difficult. In a later analysis, most CMV-associated TCR beta chains were found to appear HLA-restricted, with HLA associations seemingly driven largely by CMV exposure. Because the 87-base-pair reads could not distinguish some IMGT-functional V segments, including TRBV6-2 and TRBV6-3, those segments were excluded. Across donors, most TCR sequences were observed very rarely, whereas some public TCRs were present in many individuals. The cohort was sequenced for TCR beta chains only, and without alpha or paired-chain data the features that could be detected were limited. In the study, some 180 TCR beta chains were listed as associated with cytomegalovirus. Immune exposure information for the cohort was limited to CMV serostatus. A group of highly shared sequence variants was considered likely to be a technical artifact of the sequencing pipeline.

In total, approximately 700 healthy bone marrow donors made up the cohort. All cohort members were sampled while nominally healthy, although unrecorded immune exposures were likely present. The donor tested CMV seronegative and was one of the 352 seronegative cohort members. Every donor gave a peripheral blood sample, and the peripheral blood mononuclear cells from that sample were used for TCR beta sequencing. The Qiagen DNeasy Blood Extraction Kit was used to extract genomic DNA from the blood cell samples. The chain was built from TRBV27 and TRBJ2-7, with TRBD1 tentatively as D gene (5 bases match). The sequence came from a male donor in good health and CMV-seronegative. Specimen: PBMCs. Here the CDR3 is given as CASSLSADTYEQYF. Here is the DNA: TGTGCCAGCAGTTTATCTGCGGACACCTACGAGCAGTACTTC.